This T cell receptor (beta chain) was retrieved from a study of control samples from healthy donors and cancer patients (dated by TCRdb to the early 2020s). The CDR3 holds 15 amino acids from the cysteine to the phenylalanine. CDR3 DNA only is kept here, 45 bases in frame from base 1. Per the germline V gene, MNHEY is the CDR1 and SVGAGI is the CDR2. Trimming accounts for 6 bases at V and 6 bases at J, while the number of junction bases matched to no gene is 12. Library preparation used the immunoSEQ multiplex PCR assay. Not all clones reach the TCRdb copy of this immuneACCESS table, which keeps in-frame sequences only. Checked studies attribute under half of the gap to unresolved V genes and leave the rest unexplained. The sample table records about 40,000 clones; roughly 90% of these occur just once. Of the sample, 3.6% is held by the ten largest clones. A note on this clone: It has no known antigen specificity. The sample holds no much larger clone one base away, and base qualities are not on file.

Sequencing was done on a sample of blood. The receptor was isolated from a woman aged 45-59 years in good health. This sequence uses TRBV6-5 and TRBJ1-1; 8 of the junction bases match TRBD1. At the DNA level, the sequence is TGTGCCAGCAGGCCCCCTGGACAGGGTGGCGCTGAAGCTTTCTTT. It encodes CASRPPGQGGAEAFF.